The 22 T cell receptor beta chains presented below share a single source sample, sequenced in a study of cytomegalovirus exposure and HLA in healthy donors (dated by TCRdb to 2016 to 2017). Receptor amplification or capture employed the immunoSEQ multiplex PCR assay. For the multiplex PCR, a mixture combining 60 forward primers for TCR Vbeta segments and 13 reverse primers for TCR Jbeta segments was used. Entries here come from immuneACCESS through TCRdb and include only in-frame sequences with V and J called. Some clones fail to appear in such tables; in the studies checked, an unresolved V gene covers under half of the shortfall, and the cause of the remainder is unknown. The sample table contains tens of thousands of clones; only one count was recorded for 75% to 80% of them. The ten largest clones take up around 6% of the sample. Input material: PBMCs. Source of these receptors: a female donor in good health and CMV-seronegative.

The chain employs TRBV7-9 and TRBJ2-7; no firm D call. Trimming cost V 1 base and J 5 bases, with 6 bases left between them. The germline V gene encodes CDR1 SEHNR and CDR2 FQNEAQ (reference sequence). The CDR3 spans 12 residues. The CDR3 region has the DNA TGTGCCAGCAGCTTAGTCTCGGACGAGCAGTACTTC. The encoded protein is CASSLVSDEQYF.

CDR3 DNA: TGTGCCAGCAGTTTGGGGCCCTTTTATGGCTACACCTTC. It codes for CASSLGPFYGYTF. This chain uses TRBV28 with TRBJ1-2; perhaps TRBD1 as D (5 bases). The CDR3 runs 13 residues. V was trimmed by 3 bases and J by 5 bases, leaving 10 bases between them. In germline, CDR1 is MDHEN, CDR2 SYDVKM.

The rearrangement uses TRBV18 and TRBJ2-7, with TRBD2 matching over 8 bases. With 1 base clipped from V and 5 bases from J, the junction kept 7 bases outside the gene matches. Germline V lookup: CDR1 KGHSH, CDR2 LQKENI. The CDR3 has 15 amino acids. The CDR3 nucleotides are TGTGCCAGCTCACCACGAAGCGGGAGATCCCACGAGCAGTACTTC. Its translation is CASSPRSGRSHEQYF. Combining the CDR3 with reference TRBV18 and TRBJ2-7 gives the whole variable domain NAGVMQNPRHLVRRRGQEARLRCSPMKGHSHVYWYRQLPEEGLKFMVYLQKENIIDESGMPKERFSAEFPKEGPSILRIQQVVRGDSAAYFCASSPRSGRSHEQYFGPGTRLTVT.

The V gene is TRBV10-3, the J gene TRBJ2-3, with 8 bases lining up with TRBD2. The CDR3 spans 21 residues. From germline, CDR1 is ENHRY and CDR2 SYGVKD. J gave up 0 bases and V 0 bases, and 17 bases lay outside the gene matches. CDR3 nucleotides: TGTGCCATCAGTGAGTCGCTTGTTTGGACTAGCAGTTCACCAAGCACAGATACGCAGTATTTT. Translation gives CAISESLVWTSSSPSTDTQYF.

The chain employs TRBV4-2 and TRBJ1-1; D is ambiguous. CDR3 size: 13 residues. CDR1 LGHNA and CDR2 YNFKEQ come from the germline V gene. Trimming left V 0 bases short and J 8 bases short, with 10 bases between. CDR3 loop: CASSQDRGSEAFF. The DNA of the CDR3 is TGTGCCAGCAGCCAAGATAGAGGGTCAGAAGCTTTCTTT.

J is TRBJ1-5 and V is TRBV19; D is undetermined. The germline V and J ends were trimmed by 5 bases and 1 base, with 9 bases remaining between them. The CDR3 covers 14 residues. Looked up from germline, CDR1 is LNHDA and CDR2 is SQIVND (reference sequence). Here the CDR3 reads CASSRDLSNQPQHF. The CDR3, as DNA: TGTGCCAGTAGTCGGGATTTAAGCAATCAGCCCCAGCATTTT.

This rearrangement joins TRBV15 to TRBJ1-5; D is uncertain. Looked up from germline, CDR1 is LNHNV and CDR2 is YYDKDF (reference sequence). The CDR3 runs 14 residues. V was pared by 0 bases and J by 5 bases, with 8 bases between. The DNA for the CDR3 is TGTGCCACCAGCAGAGATCTTGAGGATCAGCCCCAGCATTTT. This encodes CATSRDLEDQPQHF.

CDR3 nucleotide sequence: TGCGCCAGCAGCCCTGGACAGGGTTGGACAGATACGCAGTATTTT. It translates to CASSPGQGWTDTQYF. The chain combines TRBV5-1 with TRBJ2-3; 8 bases match TRBD1. Germline lookup yields CDR1 SGHRS and CDR2 YFSETQ. With 4 bases clipped from V and 3 bases from J, the junction kept 7 bases outside the gene matches. This CDR3 has 15 residues.

Only a few counts were recorded for this clone. J is TRBJ1-4 and V is TRBV10-2; weak D call: TRBD1 (6 bases). This CDR3 region has 14 residues. Trimming stripped 10 bases from V and 8 bases from J, with 20 bases between. Germline CDR1 reads WSHSY; CDR2 reads SAAADI. CDR3 amino acids: CAIRRGGQREKLFF. The DNA for the CDR3 is TGCGCCATCCGGCGGGGGGGGCAACGGGAAAAACTGTTTTTT.

This clone was observed a single time. This chain joins TRBV21-1 and TRBJ2-5; no check of the table's D call, TRBD1, against the DNA was made. TRBV21-1 constitutes a pseudogene. The CDR3 totals 13 residues. The CDR3 DNA sequence: TGTGCCAGCACCCAGACAGGGCAAGAGACCCAGTACTTC. Translation: CASTQTGQETQYF.

This chain links TRBV6-4 with TRBJ1-2, with 9 bases that match TRBD1. Germline values: CDR1 MRHNA, CDR2 SNTAGT. The CDR3 spans 17 residues. V trimming: 0 bases; J trimming: 6 bases; junction bases outside the gene matches: 11. Here the CDR3 reads CASSDSIAAGTGNGYTF. DNA of the CDR3: TGTGCCAGCAGTGACTCGATCGCAGCCGGGACAGGGAATGGCTACACCTTC.

The chain recombines TRBV6-4 with TRBJ2-3, with 12 nucleotides matching TRBD2. V was clipped by 2 bases and J by 4 bases; unmatched bases: 4. Per germline, CDR1 MRHNA and CDR2 SNTAGT. This CDR3 is 16 amino acids long. The CDR3: CASSDASGGAPDTQYF. The CDR3 coding sequence is TGTGCCAGCAGTGACGCTAGCGGGGGGGCCCCAGATACGCAGTATTTT.

The chain is built from TRBV4-3 and TRBJ2-2, with D possibly being TRBD2 (6 bases). CDR1 is LGHNA and CDR2 is YSLEER in the germline V gene. V shed 1 base and J shed 3 bases, with 12 bases lying between them. The length of the CDR3 is 16 residues. The CDR3 DNA reads TGCGCCAGCAGCCAAGCCCGGGGGACCTACACCGGGGAGCTGTTTTTT. Its protein product is CASSQARGTYTGELFF.

The V call is TRBV28, the J call TRBJ1-1; TRBD1 matches 7 bases. The CDR3 is made up of 14 amino acids. Per germline, CDR1 MDHEN and CDR2 SYDVKM. With 6 bases clipped from V and 0 bases from J, the junction kept 4 bases outside the gene matches. The CDR3 DNA reads TGTGCCAGCAGATGGGACAGATTGAACACTGAAGCTTTCTTT. Translating gives CASRWDRLNTEAFF.

The J gene is TRBJ2-7, the V gene TRBV10-3; 8 bases are a match to TRBD2. The germline V gene encodes CDR1 ENHRY and CDR2 SYGVKD. The CDR3 is 16 residues long. V was pared by 5 bases and J by 7 bases, with 16 bases of the junction left unmatched. This chain's CDR3 is CAISPGLGTPPGEQYF. The CDR3 DNA sequence: TGTGCCATCAGTCCGGGACTAGGAACCCCCCCAGGGGAGCAGTACTTC.

The table lists this clone with a count of one. V is TRBV5-4 and J is TRBJ1-2; D may be TRBD1 (5 bases). The CDR3 length is 14 residues. The germline V gene encodes CDR1 SGHNT and CDR2 YYREEE (reference sequence). V was clipped by 4 bases and J by 4 bases, with 14 bases between them. CDR3 coding DNA: TGTGCCAGCAGCCAGGGTCTTAGAAGCTATGGCTACACCTTC. Translating gives CASSQGLRSYGYTF.

This clone was observed a few times. This rearrangement joins TRBV30 to TRBJ1-1; D gene unclear. Trimming removed 1 base at V and 0 bases at J, with 9 bases between. The CDR3 is made up of 14 amino acids. Germline V gene data show CDR1 as GTSNPN and CDR2 as SVGIG (reference sequence). The CDR3, as DNA: TGTGCCTGGAGTGCGTTTAGAGTGAACACTGAAGCTTTCTTT. This gives the protein CAWSAFRVNTEAFF.

In this sample, this clone turned up a few times. CDR3 DNA: TGTGCCAGCAGTTACTCACAGGGTCGGGAATCACCCCTCCACTTT. This gives the protein CASSYSQGRESPLHF. The chain carries TRBV6-5 and TRBJ1-6; the D gene is possibly TRBD1 (6 bases). This CDR3 has 15 amino acids. V was shortened by 0 bases and J by 10 bases, with 13 bases between the two germline ends. Germline V CDR1 and CDR2: MNHEY, SVGAGI.

The V and J genes are TRBV6-4 and TRBJ2-1, with D tentatively TRBD1 (7 bases). There are 16 residues in the CDR3. CDR1 MRHNA and CDR2 SNTAGT come from the germline V gene. Trimming pared 4 bases from V and 8 bases from J, leaving 21 bases between. CDR3 DNA sequence: TGTGCCAGCAGTGCAGGGGGGCAGGGGAGGACGGATGAGCAGTTCTTC. Its protein product is CASSAGGQGRTDEQFF.

The count of this clone is one. The chain links TRBV28 to TRBJ1-5; 7 bases are shared with TRBD1. Germline CDR1 MDHEN, CDR2 SYDVKM. CDR3 length: 13 amino acids. CDR3 region: CRRTGERGQPQHF. CDR3 nucleotides: TGTAGACGCACAGGGGAGAGGGGCCAGCCCCAGCATTTT.

The J gene is TRBJ2-2, the V gene TRBV5-6; the match to TRBD1 covers 8 bases. The trim removed 4 bases at V and 1 base at J, leaving 12 bases unmatched. Per germline, CDR1 SGHDT and CDR2 YYEEEE. CDR3 size: 18 residues. This CDR3 reads CASSLSGRTGRNTGELFF. The CDR3 DNA follows: TGTGCCAGCAGCCTTTCAGGGAGGACAGGGCGGAACACCGGGGAGCTGTTTTTT.

The sample holds a few counts of this clone. The chain joins TRBV19 to TRBJ1-1; weak D call: TRBD1 (6 bases). V was pared by 1 base and J by 0 bases, with 9 bases between. This CDR3 region has 15 residues. Looked up from germline, CDR1 is LNHDA and CDR2 is SQIVND (reference sequence). CDR3 region: CASSIVTGMNTEAFF. DNA of the CDR3: TGTGCCAGTAGTATAGTGACAGGAATGAACACTGAAGCTTTCTTT.